A single sample is the source of the 15 T cell receptor beta chains below, sequenced in a study of blood T cell repertoires in COVID-19. Sequencing was performed with immunoSEQ multiplex PCR; in TCRdb, only in-frame clones are kept and a portion is missing. The table records 65,000 to 95,000 clones, roughly 88% of them present only once. The sequencing sample was made of peripheral blood. The receptor set was obtained from a man in his 70s with active or convalescent COVID-19.

V and J are TRBV9 and TRBJ2-1; D is possibly TRBD2 (6 bases). CDR3 size: 16 residues. Germline assignment: CDR1 SGDLS and CDR2 YYNGEE. Trimming removed 3 bases at V and 4 bases at J, with 17 bases between. The CDR3 DNA reads as TGTGCCAGCAGCGCCGCGCCACGGGAGATATACAATGAGCAGTTCTTC. This translates into CASSAAPREIYNEQFF.

The chain combines TRBV9 with TRBJ2-1; TRBD2 matches 10 bases. Germline-derived CDR1 and CDR2 are SGDLS and YYNGEE. The CDR3 is 16 residues long. V shed 2 bases and J 10 bases; nucleotides not matched to a gene: 12. The CDR3 DNA reads TGTGCCAGCAGCGTCCGATCTAGCGGGGGCTCGGAAGAGCAGTTCTTC. It codes for CASSVRSSGGSEEQFF. The full variable domain, in which reference TRBV9 and TRBJ2-1 provide the parts outside the CDR3, is DSGVTQTPKHLITATGQRVTLRCSPRSGDLSVYWYQQSLDQGLQFLIQYYNGEERAKGNILERFSAQQFPDLHSELNLSSLELGDSALYFCASSVRSSGGSEEQFFGPGTRLTVL.

The V gene is TRBV27, the J gene TRBJ2-7; 9 nucleotides match TRBD2. CDR3 length: 15 amino acids. Germline V gives CDR1 MNHEY, CDR2 SMNVEV (reference sequence). Germline trimming cut 4 bases from V and 2 bases from J; bases unmatched to any gene: 6. The CDR3 is CASSSLGLATYEQYF. The CDR3 DNA is TGTGCCAGCAGTTCACTGGGACTAGCAACCTACGAGCAGTACTTC.

The chain has TRBV5-1 and TRBJ2-3, with 10 bases that match TRBD2. Trimming at V came to 0 bases and at J to 4 bases, leaving 5 bases not matched to a gene. Germline CDR1 reads SGHRS; CDR2 reads YFSETQ. This CDR3 has 16 amino acids. The CDR3 DNA sequence: TGCGCCAGCAGCTTGGAGAGCGGGAGGGCCCCAGATACGCAGTATTTT. This encodes CASSLESGRAPDTQYF. Supplemented by reference TRBV5-1 and TRBJ2-3, the full variable domain reads KAGVTQTPRYLIKTRGQQVTLSCSPISGHRSVSWYQQTPGQGLQFLFEYFSETQRNKGNFPGRFSGRQFSNSRSEMNVSTLELGDSALYLCASSLESGRAPDTQYFGPGTRLTVL.

The chain recombines TRBV6-6 with TRBJ1-1; D ambiguous. Germline assignment: CDR1 MNHNY and CDR2 SVGAGI (reference sequence). Trimming left V 4 bases short and J 8 bases short, with 11 bases between. CDR3 length: 12 amino acids. The CDR3 nucleotides are TGTGCCAGCAGTTCGCGCCACTGGGAAGCTTTCTTT. This encodes CASSSRHWEAFF.

The genes are TRBV13 and TRBJ2-7; tentative D call: TRBD1 (6 bases). V was clipped by 2 bases and J by 4 bases, with 15 bases between them. In germline, CDR1 is PRHDT, CDR2 FYEKMQ (reference sequence). This CDR3 is built from 15 residues. CDR3 sequence (DNA): TGTGCCAGCAGCTTAAGATCCGGGACACGGTACGAGCAGTACTTC. Translation gives CASSLRSGTRYEQYF.

The genes are TRBV4-1 and TRBJ1-4; the match to TRBD1 covers 8 bases. The ends lost 7 bases at V and 5 bases at J; junction bases unmatched: 12. CDR1 is MGHRA, CDR2 YSYEKL, per germline. This CDR3 is 16 amino acids long. The CDR3 region is CASTQGNRGSNEKLFF. Written as DNA, the CDR3 is TGCGCCAGCACCCAGGGCAACAGGGGGTCCAATGAAAAACTGTTTTTT.

The chain is built from TRBV25-1 and TRBJ1-2, with D possibly TRBD1 on 5 matching bases. V was trimmed by 3 bases and J by 6 bases, leaving 11 bases between them. Germline-derived CDR1 and CDR2 are MGHDK and SYGVNS. The CDR3 is 13 amino acids. CDR3 amino acids: CASSDQGRNGYTF. Written as DNA, the CDR3 is TGTGCCAGCAGTGACCAGGGTCGCAATGGCTACACCTTC.

This clone came up a few times. The genes are TRBV2 and TRBJ2-2; TRBD1 might be the D (6 bases). Per germline, CDR1 SNHLY and CDR2 FYNNEI. V was clipped by 6 bases and J by 5 bases, with 16 bases between them. The CDR3 has 15 amino acids. The CDR3 region is CASRTRTGRTGELFF. The CDR3 DNA is TGTGCCAGCAGGACCCGAACAGGGAGAACCGGGGAGCTGTTTTTT. The entire variable domain, with the rest obtained from reference TRBV2 and TRBJ2-2, is as follows: EPEVTQTPSHQVTQMGQEVILRCVPISNHLYFYWYRQILGQKVEFLVSFYNNEISEKSEIFDDQFSVERPDGSNFTLKIRSTKLEDSAMYFCASRTRTGRTGELFFGEGSRLTVL.

The chain employs TRBV10-3 and TRBJ1-1, with a possible D match to TRBD1 (6 bases). The CDR3 sequence is 14 residues long. V lost 6 bases and J lost 4, with 15 bases in between. The V gene's germline CDR1 is ENHRY and CDR2 SYGVKD. CDR3 DNA: TGTGCCATCAGCCACGACAGGTACGGCACTGAAGCTTTCTTT. It translates to CAISHDRYGTEAFF.

CDR3 in DNA: TGTGCCAGCAGGAAGGGGGCCCCTAACTATGGCTACACCTTC. It is translated as CASRKGAPNYGYTF. The chain combines TRBV6-5 with TRBJ1-2; 7 nucleotides match TRBD1. Trimming at V came to 6 bases and at J to 0 bases, leaving 4 bases not matched to a gene. Germline CDR1 MNHEY, CDR2 SVGAGI. This CDR3 region has 14 residues.

The J gene is TRBJ2-5, the V gene TRBV19; TRBD2 aligns across 11 bases. V lost 3 bases to trimming and J lost 14 bases; unmatched junction nucleotides: 14. This CDR3 spans 15 amino acids. CDR1 and CDR2 (germline): LNHDA, SQIVND (reference sequence). In DNA form, the CDR3 reads TGTGCCAGTAGTATGGGCCTTCTAGCGGGAGGTCTCTTTTACTTC. It encodes CASSMGLLAGGLFYF. Filled out from reference TRBV19 and TRBJ2-5, the complete variable domain reads DGGITQSPKYLFRKEGQNVTLSCEQNLNHDAMYWYRQDPGQGLRLIYYSQIVNDFQKGDIAEGYSVSREKKESFPLTVTSAQKNPTAFYLCASSMGLLAGGLFYFGPGTRLLVL.

CDR3 sequence reads: CASSSRGGSHYGYTF. CDR3 nucleotide sequence: TGTGCCAGCAGCTCGAGAGGAGGGAGTCACTATGGCTACACCTTC. V gene TRBV7-9 combines with J gene TRBJ1-2, with no clear D. V was cut by 4 bases and J by 3 bases, with 15 bases left in between. This CDR3 contains 15 residues. The germline gives CDR1 SEHNR, CDR2 FQNEAQ (reference sequence).

The chain links TRBV19 to TRBJ2-1, with 7 bases matching TRBD1. CDR1 and CDR2 from the germline V gene are LNHDA and SQIVND (reference sequence). V was clipped by 5 bases and J by 4 bases; unmatched bases: 5. The CDR3 loop spans 14 amino acids. DNA of the CDR3: TGTGCCAGTAGTCTCCGGGACAGATACAATGAGCAGTTCTTC. Protein sequence: CASSLRDRYNEQFF.

V usage is TRBV5-1 and J usage is TRBJ1-4; the match to TRBD1 covers 7 bases. The junction had 7 bases not matched to a gene; V was cut back by 4 bases and J by 7 bases. The CDR3 totals 14 residues. Germline V gene lookup returns CDR1 SGHRS and CDR2 YFSETQ. The CDR3: CASSPRQGSEKLFF. CDR3 bases: TGCGCCAGCAGCCCCCGACAGGGCTCTGAAAAACTGTTTTTT.